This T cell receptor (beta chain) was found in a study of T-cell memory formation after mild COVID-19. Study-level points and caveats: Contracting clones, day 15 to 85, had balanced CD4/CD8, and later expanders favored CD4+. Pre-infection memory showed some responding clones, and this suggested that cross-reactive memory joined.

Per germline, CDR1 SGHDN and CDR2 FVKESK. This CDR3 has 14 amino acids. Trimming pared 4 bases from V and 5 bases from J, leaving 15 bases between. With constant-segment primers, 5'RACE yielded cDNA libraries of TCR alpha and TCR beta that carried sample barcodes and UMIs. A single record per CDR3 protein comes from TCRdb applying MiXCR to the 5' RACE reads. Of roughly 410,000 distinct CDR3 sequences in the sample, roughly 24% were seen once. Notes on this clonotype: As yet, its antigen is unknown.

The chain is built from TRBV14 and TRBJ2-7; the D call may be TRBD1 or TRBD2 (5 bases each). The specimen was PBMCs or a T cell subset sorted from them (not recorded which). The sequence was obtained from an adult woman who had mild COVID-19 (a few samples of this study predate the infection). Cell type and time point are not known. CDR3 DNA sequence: TGTGCCAGCAGCCGTTCGGGGCCACCCAACGAGCAGTACTTC. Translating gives CASSRSGPPNEQYF.